Listed here are 16 T cell receptor beta chains from one sample, sequenced in a study of CD8 T cells in ankylosing spondylitis. TCRdb used MiXCR to reprocess the 5' RACE reads, holding one entry per CDR3 protein. The data hold more than 600,000 distinct CDR3 sequences, with around 19% observed a single time. These TCRs are of unknown antigen specificity. Findings and caveats of the study: In ankylosing spondylitis blood, a motif of seven or eight highly homologous TCR beta variants appeared characteristic.

The sample consisted of blood, either unsorted or a sorted T cell fraction (not recorded which). All receptors derive from a male donor with ankylosing spondylitis.

The chain combines TRBV7-3 with TRBJ2-2, with D unclear. CDR1 SGHTA and CDR2 FQGTGA come from the germline V gene. Trimming removed 4 bases at V and 0 bases at J, with 9 bases between. The length of the CDR3 is 15 residues. This CDR3 is CASSYRQSNTGELFF. In nucleotides, the CDR3 is TGTGCCAGCAGCTATCGGCAGTCGAACACCGGGGAGCTGTTTTTT. Combining the CDR3 with reference TRBV7-3 and TRBJ2-2 gives the whole variable domain GAGVSQTPSNKVTEKGKYVELRCDPISGHTALYWYRQSLGQGPEFLIYFQGTGAADDSGLPNDRFFAVRPEGSVSTLKIQRTERGDSAVYLCASSYRQSNTGELFFGEGSRLTVL.

V is TRBV5-1 and J is TRBJ2-5; D is uncertain. There are 13 residues in the CDR3. V was clipped by 3 bases and J by 3 bases, with 9 bases between them. Germline V CDR1 and CDR2: SGHRS, YFSETQ. Here the CDR3 reads CASSSQYKETQYF. The CDR3 DNA reads as TGCGCCAGCAGCTCTCAGTACAAAGAGACCCAGTACTTC.

This rearrangement joins TRBV20-1 to TRBJ2-3, with D maybe TRBD2 (5 bases). CDR1 is DFQATT, CDR2 SNEGSKA, per germline (reference sequence). CDR3 length: 16 residues. Trimming took off 0 bases at V and 2 bases at J, with 15 bases between the two ends. The CDR3 DNA follows: TGCAGTGCTAGAGACCCAGGAGCGGCGTTCACAGATACGCAGTATTTT. As protein: CSARDPGAAFTDTQYF.

This clonotype has a handful of counts. The chain joins TRBV4-1 to TRBJ1-1, with D possibly being TRBD1 (6 bases). CDR3 length: 14 amino acids. The V gene lost 4 bases and the J gene lost 8 bases, with 17 bases spanning the gap. CDR1 is MGHRA, CDR2 YSYEKL, per germline. For the CDR3, the DNA is TGCGCCAGCAGCCTCACACAGGACGGGGGCGAAGCTTTCTTT. Translation: CASSLTQDGGEAFF.

This clonotype was recorded at least ten times. V gene TRBV20-1 combines with J gene TRBJ2-7; no reliable D call. Germline CDR1 reads DFQATT; CDR2 reads SNEGSKA (reference sequence). This CDR3 region has 13 residues. V was clipped by 6 bases and J by 3 bases, with 15 bases between them. The CDR3 region is CSARSSWSYEQYF. DNA for the CDR3: TGCAGTGCCCGCTCCAGTTGGAGCTACGAGCAGTACTTC.

V gene TRBV11-2 combines with J gene TRBJ1-6; D is unresolved. CDR1 is SGHAT, CDR2 FQNNGV, per germline. The CDR3 totals 15 residues. V dropped 1 base and J dropped 8 bases, with 12 bases sitting between them. This CDR3 is CASSLVGDWDSPLHF. For the CDR3, the DNA is TGTGCCAGCAGCTTAGTCGGGGATTGGGATTCACCCCTCCACTTT.

A few counts support this clonotype. This chain links TRBV18 with TRBJ2-7; 9 nucleotides align to TRBD1. Trimming at V came to 3 bases and at J to 6 bases, leaving 9 bases not matched to a gene. The germline gives CDR1 KGHSH, CDR2 LQKENI. The CDR3 has 15 amino acids. The CDR3 coding sequence is TGTGCCAGCTCACCGCAACAGGGGGCGGCAGTCGAGCAGTACTTC. Protein: CASSPQQGAAVEQYF.

This rearrangement joins TRBV4-1 to TRBJ1-1; no clear D. CDR1 MGHRA and CDR2 YSYEKL come from the germline V gene. CDR3 length: 15 residues. Trimming cost V 0 bases and J 4 bases, with 12 bases left between them. DNA of the CDR3: TGCGCCAGCAGCCAAGAGGTTGCTCGAAGCACTGAAGCTTTCTTT. It translates to CASSQEVARSTEAFF.

This clonotype has only a few counts. The V call is TRBV7-2, the J call TRBJ1-2; perhaps TRBD1 as D (6 bases). The CDR3 has 13 residues. Germline CDR1 reads SGHTA; CDR2 reads FQGNSA. V dropped 4 bases and J dropped 7 bases, with 13 bases sitting between them. The CDR3 nucleotides read TGTGCCAGCAGCTACTACAGGGAAGGTGGCTACACCTTC. Protein: CASSYYREGGYTF.

This chain uses TRBV6-1 with TRBJ1-1, with D possibly matching TRBD1 (5 bases). Germline V gene data show CDR1 as MNHNS and CDR2 as SASEGT. Trimming stripped 4 bases from V and 0 bases from J, with 6 bases between. The CDR3 has 13 residues. CDR3 sequence: CASSAQVNTEAFF. The CDR3, as DNA: TGTGCCAGCAGTGCACAGGTGAACACTGAAGCTTTCTTT.

The CDR3 DNA follows: TGCAGTGCTATAGGACTAGCGGGAGACGATACGCAGTATTTT. Protein product: CSAIGLAGDDTQYF. V is TRBV20-1 and J is TRBJ2-3; 13 bases are shared with TRBD2. With V trimmed by 4 bases and J by 6 bases, 4 bases remained unmatched. The CDR3 extends over 14 amino acids. Per germline, CDR1 DFQATT and CDR2 SNEGSKA (reference sequence).

This clonotype was picked up a small number of times. This CDR3 is CSVDRGVGDTQYF. In DNA, the CDR3 is TGCAGCGTTGATCGGGGGGTAGGAGATACGCAGTATTTT. The genes are TRBV29-1 and TRBJ2-3; 7 bases are a match to TRBD2. The length of the CDR3 is 13 residues. Trimming removed 3 bases from V and 5 bases from J; junction bases left unmatched: 5. Germline V gene sequence: CDR1 SQVTM, CDR2 ANQGSEA.

A few counts support this clonotype. The chain joins TRBV7-9 to TRBJ1-4; the match to TRBD1 covers 9 bases. V lost 3 bases, J lost 7 bases, and 3 bases stayed unmatched. This CDR3 spans 14 amino acids. Per germline, CDR1 SEHNR and CDR2 FQNEAQ (reference sequence). CDR3 region: CASSLTGGVEKLFF. In nucleotides, the CDR3 is TGTGCCAGCAGCTTGACAGGGGGAGTTGAAAAACTGTTTTTT.

In this sample, this clonotype turned up many times. CDR3 in amino acids: CASSPLSGELVETQYF. DNA of the CDR3: TGTGCCAGCAGTCCCCTTAGTGGGGAGTTGGTGGAGACCCAGTACTTC. The V and J genes are TRBV12-3 or TRBV12-4 and TRBJ2-5, with D perhaps TRBD2 (5 bases). The CDR3 has 16 residues. The V end was cut by 5 bases, the J end by 5 bases, with 21 bases between.

This clonotype was recorded many times. The CDR3 DNA reads TGTGCCATCTCGGGAGAAAATACAGGGCTCCGGGGCGAGCAGTACTTC. It translates to CAISGENTGLRGEQYF. The chain employs TRBV10-3 and TRBJ2-7; D tentatively reads TRBD1 or TRBD2 (6 bases each). Per the germline V gene, CDR1 is ENHRY and CDR2 is SYGVKD. The CDR3 covers 16 residues. V lost 8 bases and J lost 6, with 26 bases in between.

This clonotype was picked up many times. V and J are TRBV3-1 and TRBJ1-2; 9 nucleotides align to TRBD1. This CDR3 spans 13 amino acids. V lost 3 bases to trimming and J lost 4 bases; unmatched junction nucleotides: 0. Germline CDR1 and CDR2: LGHDT and YNNKEL (reference sequence). The CDR3 loop reads CASSQTGGYGYTF. CDR3 bases: TGTGCCAGCAGCCAGACAGGGGGCTATGGCTACACCTTC.